The 27 T cell receptor beta chains below come from one sample, sequenced in a study of blood T cell repertoires in COVID-19. The method was immunoSEQ multiplex PCR; TCRdb's version includes in-frame clones alone and lacks a portion of them. Of about 230,000 clones detected, approximately 82% appear once; the ten largest clones hold 5.7%. Material: peripheral blood. The receptors shown here come from a man aged 80 or over with acute or convalescent COVID-19.

The chain uses TRBV30 and TRBJ1-6; no clear D. CDR3 length: 17 residues. Deletions cut 0 bases from V and 0 bases from J, with 12 bases between. From germline, CDR1 is GTSNPN and CDR2 SVGIG (reference sequence). The CDR3 sequence is CAWSVRRLSSYNSPLHF. The CDR3, as DNA: TGTGCCTGGAGTGTACGTCGGTTGAGCTCCTATAATTCACCCCTCCACTTT.

The rearrangement links TRBV24-1 to TRBJ2-2, with TRBD2 matching over 11 bases. The CDR3 contains 16 residues. The J segment lost 4 bases and the V segment lost 5 bases, leaving 5 bases of the junction unmatched. Germline CDR1 is KGHDR and CDR2 is SFDVKD. The CDR3 DNA reads TGTGCCACCAGTGGACTAGCGGGATCGGGCACCGGGGAGCTGTTTTTT. Protein: CATSGLAGSGTGELFF.

This clone was observed a handful of times. The chain uses TRBV11-2 and TRBJ2-7; TRBD1 is a possible D gene (6 bases). The V end was cut by 1 base, the J end by 2 bases, with 9 bases between. The CDR3 runs 14 residues. Germline V gene lookup returns CDR1 SGHAT and CDR2 FQNNGV. CDR3 sequence reads: CASSLGQGPYEQYF. CDR3 DNA: TGTGCCAGCAGCTTAGGGCAGGGGCCCTACGAGCAGTACTTC.

In DNA form, the CDR3 reads TGTGCCAGCAGTTACTCGGGGGACTACACAGATACGCAGTATTTT. Residues: CASSYSGDYTDTQYF. This rearrangement joins TRBV6-5 to TRBJ2-3, with 7 nucleotides matching TRBD2. This CDR3 is 15 amino acids long. After removal of 0 bases from V and 2 bases from J, the junction contained 2 bases not matched to a gene. Germline CDR1 MNHEY, CDR2 SVGAGI.

The chain is built from TRBV28 and TRBJ1-2; D unresolved. The length of the CDR3 is 14 residues. Germline V CDR1 and CDR2: MDHEN, SYDVKM. V was clipped by 6 bases and J by 1 base, with 12 bases between them. The CDR3: CASSRLPVNYGYTF. The DNA for the CDR3 is TGTGCCAGCAGCCGACTCCCAGTTAACTATGGCTACACCTTC.

This clone has only a few counts. The rearrangement joins TRBV27 to TRBJ2-7, with a weak D call TRBD2 (6 bases). With 2 bases removed from V and 6 bases from J, the gap between germline ends came to 11 bases. Germline V gene lookup returns CDR1 MNHEY and CDR2 SMNVEV (reference sequence). CDR3 length: 13 residues. Written as DNA, the CDR3 is TGTGCCAGCAGTTTACATCCGGGAGCCGAGCAGTACTTC. Translated: CASSLHPGAEQYF.

CDR3 loop: CASSPGLTGGFWKTEAFF. The CDR3 region has the DNA TGTGCCAGCTCACCGGGTCTTACAGGGGGCTTTTGGAAGACTGAAGCTTTCTTT. This chain uses TRBV18 with TRBJ1-1, with 9 bases lining up with TRBD1. CDR1 is KGHSH, CDR2 LQKENI, per germline. The length of the CDR3 is 18 residues. V shed 3 bases, J shed 5 bases, and the junction held 16 bases outside the gene matches.

The chain combines TRBV5-1 with TRBJ2-6, with TRBD1 as a possible D gene (5 bases). Per the germline V gene, CDR1 is SGHRS and CDR2 is YFSETQ. Trimming took off 2 bases at V and 0 bases at J, with 6 bases between the two ends. CDR3 length: 15 residues. The CDR3: CASSLGDSGANVLTF. The CDR3, as DNA: TGCGCCAGCAGCTTAGGGGACTCTGGGGCCAACGTCCTGACTTTC.

V and J are TRBV24-1 and TRBJ2-7; 7 bases fit TRBD1. The CDR3 consists of 17 residues. Losses at the gene ends were 2 bases for V and 3 bases for J; bases not matched to a gene: 12. The germline gives CDR1 KGHDR, CDR2 SFDVKD. The CDR3 protein is CATSDYRGSGTHYEQYF. The CDR3 nucleotides are TGTGCCACCAGTGATTACAGGGGCTCGGGTACGCACTACGAGCAGTACTTC.

This chain links TRBV19 with TRBJ2-2, with D possibly matching TRBD2 (6 bases). The CDR3 consists of 14 residues. V dropped 10 bases and J dropped 6 bases, with 18 bases sitting between them. Looked up from germline, CDR1 is LNHDA and CDR2 is SQIVND (reference sequence). The CDR3 nucleotides are TGTGCCACCTGGGACTCCCGGGGCCCCGGGGAGCTGTTTTTT. It is translated as CATWDSRGPGELFF.

The chain joins TRBV18 to TRBJ1-4; no definite D call. The CDR3 is 19 residues long. From germline, CDR1 is KGHSH and CDR2 LQKENI. With 3 bases removed from V and 0 bases from J, the gap between germline ends came to 20 bases. The CDR3 sequence: CASSPQMTGNTATNEKLFF. In nucleotides, the CDR3 is TGTGCCAGCTCACCGCAAATGACCGGGAATACTGCAACTAATGAAAAACTGTTTTTT.

The chain is built from TRBV6-6 and TRBJ2-7, with TRBD1 matching over 7 bases. The CDR3 runs to 15 residues. Germline assignment: CDR1 MNHNY and CDR2 SVGAGI (reference sequence). The junction had 9 bases not matched to a gene; V was cut back by 6 bases and J by 1 base. CDR3 coding DNA: TGTGCCAGCAGCACTGGACAGGTGACGTCCTACGAGCAGTACTTC. Translated: CASSTGQVTSYEQYF.

This rearrangement joins TRBV6-6 to TRBJ1-5; 8 bases match TRBD1. Germline assignment: CDR1 MNHNY and CDR2 SVGAGI (reference sequence). V shed 7 bases, J shed 6 bases, and the junction held 14 bases outside the gene matches. The CDR3 has 16 amino acids. The CDR3 reads CASTDPGGGSSQPQHF. In nucleotides, the CDR3 is TGTGCCAGCACCGACCCAGGGGGCGGTTCTAGTCAGCCCCAGCATTTT.

The chain couples TRBV20-1 to TRBJ2-1, with 11 bases fitting TRBD1. The length of the CDR3 is 11 residues. The junction had 5 bases not matched to a gene; V was cut back by 4 bases and J by 15 bases. Looked up from germline, CDR1 is DFQATT and CDR2 is SNEGSKA (reference sequence). As DNA, the CDR3 is TGCAGTGCTACCGGGACAGGGGGTACGTTCTTC. Encoded protein: CSATGTGGTFF.

This chain joins TRBV24-1 and TRBJ2-3; D unclear. This CDR3 has 12 amino acids. V was cut by 1 base and J by 6 bases, with 4 bases left in between. Germline V gives CDR1 KGHDR, CDR2 SFDVKD. This CDR3 is CATSDFPDTQYF. CDR3 nucleotide sequence: TGTGCCACCAGTGATTTCCCTGATACGCAGTATTTT.

The chain employs TRBV5-1 and TRBJ1-3; D gene ambiguous. Trimming took off 7 bases at V and 4 bases at J, with 15 bases between the two ends. The germline V gene has CDR1 SGHRS and CDR2 YFSETQ. The CDR3 is 14 amino acids. The CDR3 loop is CASRFETTGNTIYF. CDR3 DNA sequence: TGCGCCAGCCGATTTGAGACAACGGGAAACACCATATATTTT.

As DNA, the CDR3 is TGCGCCAGCAGCCAAGGACAGGTCGGGCACTATGGCTACACCTTC. The encoded protein is CASSQGQVGHYGYTF. J is TRBJ1-2 and V is TRBV4-1, with a possible D match to TRBD1 (6 bases). This CDR3 region has 15 residues. Germline V gene data show CDR1 as MGHRA and CDR2 as YSYEKL. The V end was cut by 1 base, the J end by 3 bases, with 12 bases between.

This clone turned up a few times. This chain connects TRBV5-1 to TRBJ2-3; possibly TRBD1 for D (5 bases). V shed 0 bases and J shed 0 bases, with 8 bases lying between them. The length of the CDR3 is 15 residues. CDR1 is SGHRS, CDR2 YFSETQ, per germline. This CDR3 is CASSLEGFSTDTQYF. The CDR3 coding sequence is TGCGCCAGCAGCTTGGAGGGGTTTAGCACAGATACGCAGTATTTT.

CDR3 sequence: CASSQNLAGGLPDTQYF. CDR3 bases: TGTGCCAGCAGCCAAAACCTAGCGGGAGGTCTCCCAGATACGCAGTATTTT. The rearrangement joins TRBV4-2 to TRBJ2-3, with 11 nucleotides matching TRBD2. CDR3 size: 17 residues. CDR1 LGHNA and CDR2 YNFKEQ come from the germline V gene. Trimming at V came to 2 bases and at J to 4 bases, leaving 8 bases not matched to a gene.

This chain joins TRBV19 and TRBJ1-4; TRBD1 agrees at 7 bases. The CDR3 consists of 14 residues. Germline lookup yields CDR1 LNHDA and CDR2 SQIVND (reference sequence). V shed 3 bases, J shed 8 bases, and the junction held 6 bases outside the gene matches. The CDR3 is CASSMSGQREKLFF. The CDR3 DNA follows: TGTGCCAGTAGTATGTCGGGACAGCGAGAAAAACTGTTTTTT.

V and J are TRBV7-8 and TRBJ1-3; D possibly corresponds to TRBD1 (6 bases). V gave up 1 base and J gave up 0 bases, with 10 bases separating them. The CDR3 is 16 residues long. CDR1 and CDR2 from the germline V gene are SGHVS and FQNEAQ. This CDR3 reads CASSLGGLISGNTIYF. CDR3 DNA: TGTGCCAGCAGCTTAGGGGGGCTCATCTCTGGAAACACCATATATTTT. Variable domain in full (rest from reference TRBV7-8 and TRBJ1-3): GAGVSQSPRYKVAKRGQDVALRCDPISGHVSLFWYQQALGQGPEFLTYFQNEAQLDKSGLPSDRFFAERPEGSVSTLKIQRTQQEDSAVYLCASSLGGLISGNTIYFGEGSWLTVV.

Here the CDR3 reads CASSPKPWALGKPTNEKLFF. In DNA form, the CDR3 reads TGTGCCAGCAGCCCAAAACCGTGGGCCTTAGGAAAACCAACTAATGAAAAACTGTTTTTT. J is TRBJ1-4 and V is TRBV5-5; D is ambiguous. The germline CDR1 and CDR2 sequences are SGHKS and YYEKEE (reference sequence). Trimming cost V 4 bases and J 0 bases, with 25 bases left between them. The CDR3 totals 20 residues.

V and J are TRBV23-1 and TRBJ2-7, with a possible D match to TRBD1 (6 bases). TRBV23-1 is noted as an ORF with a role that remains uncertain. This CDR3 spans 16 amino acids. The germline V and J ends were trimmed by 2 bases and 2 bases, with 16 bases remaining between them. The CDR3 nucleotides are TGCGCCAGCAGTCAACCTCCGGGACACACAGCCTACGAGCAGTACTTC. Its translation is CASSQPPGHTAYEQYF.

The genes are TRBV28 and TRBJ2-7, with 7 bases matching TRBD1. With 5 bases clipped from V and 2 bases from J, the junction kept 6 bases outside the gene matches. The germline V gene encodes CDR1 MDHEN and CDR2 SYDVKM. The CDR3 consists of 14 residues. The CDR3 here is CASSEQGPPYEQYF. In nucleotides, the CDR3 is TGTGCCAGCAGTGAACAGGGGCCTCCCTACGAGCAGTACTTC.

J is TRBJ2-5 and V is TRBV5-4; D gene uncertain. This CDR3 is 13 amino acids long. V gave up 1 base and J gave up 5 bases, with 9 bases separating them. CDR1 and CDR2 (germline): SGHNT, YYREEE (reference sequence). This CDR3 is CASSLFVQETQYF. In nucleotides, the CDR3 is TGTGCCAGCAGCTTGTTTGTTCAGGAGACCCAGTACTTC.

This clone was observed a single time. The J gene is TRBJ2-1, the V gene TRBV24-1; possible D gene TRBD1, 6 bases. The CDR3 is 16 amino acids. Germline V gives CDR1 KGHDR, CDR2 SFDVKD. Trimming shortened V by 4 bases and J by 7 bases, and 19 bases separated the two germline ends. CDR3 in amino acids: CATSDPGTPYGNEQFF. The CDR3 DNA reads TGTGCCACCAGTGACCCCGGGACACCATATGGGAATGAGCAGTTCTTC.

This chain links TRBV27 with TRBJ2-7; tentatively, D is TRBD1 (5 bases). V lost 3 bases and J lost 5, with 11 bases in between. This CDR3 contains 13 residues. Germline values: CDR1 MNHEY, CDR2 SMNVEV (reference sequence). The DNA of the CDR3 is TGTGCCAGCAGTTTGCAGGGTGGGCACGAGCAGTACTTC. Translating it yields CASSLQGGHEQYF.